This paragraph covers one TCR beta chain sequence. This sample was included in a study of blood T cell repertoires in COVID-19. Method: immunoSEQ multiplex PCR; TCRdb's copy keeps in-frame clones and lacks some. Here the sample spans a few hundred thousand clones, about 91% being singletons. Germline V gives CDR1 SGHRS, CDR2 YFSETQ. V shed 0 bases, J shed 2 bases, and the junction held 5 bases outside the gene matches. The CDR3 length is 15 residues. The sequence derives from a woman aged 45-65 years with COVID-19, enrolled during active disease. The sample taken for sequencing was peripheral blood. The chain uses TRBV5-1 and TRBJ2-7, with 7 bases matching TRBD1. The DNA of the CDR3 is TGCGCCAGCAGCTTGGATACCGGGACAGCCTACGAGCAGTACTTC. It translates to CASSLDTGTAYEQYF.